The clone carrying this T cell receptor beta chain was counted many times. The J segment lost 3 bases and the V segment lost 9 bases, leaving 6 bases of the junction unmatched. This CDR3 spans 13 amino acids. CDR1 and CDR2 (germline): LNHDA, SQIVND (reference sequence). The data stem from a study of beta chain features in type 1 diabetes. Every participating donor gave one draw, a heparinised blood sample averaging around 120 mL. Sorted CD4+ subsets: naive, central memory, regulatory, stem cell-like memory (CD45RO/CCR7/CD25/CD127/CD95/CD27 panel). cDNA synthesis used the whole RNA isolate, giving expressed TCRB sequences. Measured with immunoSEQ multiplex PCR; TCRdb has only the in-frame clones, and not every one. This repertoire shows under 250,000 clones, about 25% found once; its top ten account for roughly 4%.

This TCR derives from a young man in good health. This chain connects TRBV19 to TRBJ2-3; 7 bases fit TRBD2. Sequencing was done on a sample of central memory CD4+ T cells from blood. In DNA, the CDR3 is TGTGCCAGCGAGGGGCGGGAGACAGATACGCAGTATTTT. This codes for CASEGRETDTQYF.